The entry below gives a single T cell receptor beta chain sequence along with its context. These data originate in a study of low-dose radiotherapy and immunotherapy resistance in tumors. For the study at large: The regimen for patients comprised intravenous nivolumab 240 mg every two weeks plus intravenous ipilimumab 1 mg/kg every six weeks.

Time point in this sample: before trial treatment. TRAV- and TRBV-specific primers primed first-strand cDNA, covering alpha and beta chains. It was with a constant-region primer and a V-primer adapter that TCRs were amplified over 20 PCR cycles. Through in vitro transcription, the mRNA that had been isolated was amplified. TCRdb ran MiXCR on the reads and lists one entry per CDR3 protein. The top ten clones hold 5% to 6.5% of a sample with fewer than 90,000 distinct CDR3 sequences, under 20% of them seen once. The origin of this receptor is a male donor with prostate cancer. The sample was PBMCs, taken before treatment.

CDR3 sequence (DNA): TGCAGTGCCCCGGTACTAGCGGGAAAAGGTTACAATGAGCAGTTCTTC. Translating it yields CSAPVLAGKGYNEQFF. The V call is TRBV20-1, the J call TRBJ2-1; TRBD2 matches at 10 bases. Germline trimming cut 6 bases from V and 4 bases from J; bases unmatched to any gene: 12. This CDR3 contains 16 residues. CDR1 and CDR2 (germline): DFQATT, SNEGSKA (reference sequence).